A single sample gave rise to the 11 T cell receptor beta chains below, sequenced in a study of cytomegalovirus exposure and HLA in healthy donors. In the PCR, 60 Vbeta and 13 Jbeta primers were used. Here immunoSEQ multiplex PCR was the method, and the copy in TCRdb shows in-frame clones only, minus some. This sample has over 90,000 clones; 79% occur once, and the top ten carry 4%. Sequences were obtained from PBMCs. The receptors here all came from a middle-aged man in good health and CMV-seropositive.

On this clone: The sample contains more than one DNA sequence encoding this CDR3. The rearrangement joins TRBV7-3 to TRBJ2-5, with TRBD2 as a possible D gene (6 bases). In germline, CDR1 is SGHTA, CDR2 FQGTGA. The length of the CDR3 is 14 residues. Trimming left V 2 bases short and J 1 base short, with 8 bases between. This CDR3 reads CASSLGGSQETQYF. In DNA form, the CDR3 reads TGTGCCAGCAGCTTAGGAGGGAGCCAAGAGACCCAGTACTTC. Using reference TRBV7-3 and TRBJ2-5 for the parts outside the CDR3, the full variable domain is GAGVSQTPSNKVTEKGKYVELRCDPISGHTALYWYRQSLGQGPEFLIYFQGTGAADDSGLPNDRFFAVRPEGSVSTLKIQRTERGDSAVYLCASSLGGSQETQYFGPGTRLLVL.

This chain links TRBV27 with TRBJ1-3, with 10 nucleotides matching TRBD1. The length of the CDR3 is 15 residues. The V and J ends lost 4 bases and 6 bases, in that order; junction bases with no gene match: 6. Germline V gives CDR1 MNHEY, CDR2 SMNVEV (reference sequence). Written as DNA, the CDR3 is TGTGCCAGCAGTTATAAAGGGACAGGGGCAAACACCATATATTTT. Amino acid sequence: CASSYKGTGANTIYF.

The chain combines TRBV6-5 with TRBJ2-5; 7 bases align to TRBD2. The V segment lost 5 bases and the J segment 9 bases; nucleotides outside the gene matches: 12. Looked up from germline, CDR1 is MNHEY and CDR2 is SVGAGI. This CDR3 is 14 amino acids long. CDR3 sequence reads: CASSDGGGVVSQYF. The CDR3 DNA reads TGTGCCAGCAGTGATGGGGGGGGAGTTGTTTCCCAGTACTTC.

The chain recombines TRBV5-1 with TRBJ2-1; 12 bases fit TRBD2. V trimming: 0 bases; J trimming: 0 bases; junction bases outside the gene matches: 10. The CDR3 covers 20 residues. Germline CDR1 reads SGHRS; CDR2 reads YFSETQ. The CDR3, as DNA: TGCGCCAGCAGCTTGGCCACCGGGACTAGCGGGCTGAACTCCTACAATGAGCAGTTCTTC. Its protein product is CASSLATGTSGLNSYNEQFF.

This chain uses TRBV11-2 with TRBJ2-2; TRBD2 aligns across 12 bases. The CDR3 is 16 amino acids. V lost 5 bases and J lost 8; bases outside the gene matches: 9. CDR1 is SGHAT and CDR2 is FQNNGV in the germline V gene. Here the CDR3 DNA reads TGTGCCAGCAGCGTCCGACTAGCGGGAGTCACGGGGGAGCTGTTTTTT. Residues: CASSVRLAGVTGELFF. Combining the CDR3 with reference TRBV11-2 and TRBJ2-2 gives the whole variable domain EAGVAQSPRYKIIEKRQSVAFWCNPISGHATLYWYQQILGQGPKLLIQFQNNGVVDDSQLPKDRFSAERLKGVDSTLKIQPAKLEDSAVYLCASSVRLAGVTGELFFGEGSRLTVL.

The chain couples TRBV5-4 to TRBJ1-2; the D gene is possibly TRBD1 (5 bases). The CDR3 extends over 15 amino acids. In germline, CDR1 is SGHNT, CDR2 YYREEE (reference sequence). Trimming left V 5 bases short and J 5 bases short, with 19 bases between. The CDR3 coding sequence is TGTGCCAGCAGGCTGGCCGCGGGGACGGATTATGGCTACACCTTC. It codes for CASRLAAGTDYGYTF.

This clone has more than one count but fewer than ten. This rearrangement joins TRBV6-5 to TRBJ2-7; 8 bases fit TRBD2. The CDR3 has 15 residues. CDR1 is MNHEY, CDR2 SVGAGI, per germline. The trim removed 0 bases at V and 1 base at J, leaving 2 bases unmatched. The CDR3 DNA follows: TGTGCCAGCAGTTACTCGGCTAGCGGGTCCTACGAGCAGTACTTC. This translates into CASSYSASGSYEQYF.

The V call is TRBV27, the J call TRBJ2-3; D may be TRBD2 (5 bases). The CDR3 runs 17 residues. In germline, CDR1 is MNHEY, CDR2 SMNVEV (reference sequence). The V and J ends lost 3 bases and 7 bases respectively, with 23 bases between them. CDR3 nucleotide sequence: TGTGCCAGCAGTTTTAAGGTTTCTAGCAGCCGCCCCCATACGCAGTATTTT. Translation gives CASSFKVSSSRPHTQYF.

The chain couples TRBV11-2 to TRBJ2-3, with 14 bases identical to TRBD2. Per germline, CDR1 SGHAT and CDR2 FQNNGV. The CDR3 has 17 amino acids. V was pared by 7 bases and J by 2 bases, with 8 bases of the junction left unmatched. This CDR3 is CASTPRLAGGDTDTQYF. In DNA, the CDR3 is TGTGCCAGCACCCCCAGACTAGCGGGAGGGGACACAGATACGCAGTATTTT.

This rearrangement joins TRBV27 to TRBJ1-5, with a tentative D call TRBD1 (5 bases). With 2 bases removed from V and 3 bases from J, the gap between germline ends came to 17 bases. The CDR3 sequence is 17 residues long. In germline, CDR1 is MNHEY, CDR2 SMNVEV (reference sequence). CDR3 amino acids: CASSLAGDSSANQPQHF. For the CDR3, the DNA is TGTGCCAGCAGTTTAGCCGGAGACAGTTCTGCCAATCAGCCCCAGCATTTT.

Here the CDR3 reads CASSFGQGGHTGELFF. Written as DNA, the CDR3 is TGTGCCAGTAGTTTCGGACAGGGGGGCCACACCGGGGAGCTGTTTTTT. The J gene is TRBJ2-2, the V gene TRBV19; TRBD1 matches at 10 bases. V gave up 5 bases and J gave up 3 bases; unmatched junction bases: 6. This CDR3 region has 16 residues. The germline CDR1 and CDR2 sequences are LNHDA and SQIVND (reference sequence).